This T cell receptor (beta chain) was sequenced during a study of cytomegalovirus exposure and HLA in healthy donors. Broader study findings: Researchers reported in a later analysis that a missense DCLRE1C variant was tied to TCR beta V- and J-gene trimming. CMV serostatus stood as the only immune exposure information on hand. Later, TCR association rates were found to vary by HLA locus, highest for DRB1 and lowest for HLA-C.

PCR was performed using 60 Vbeta and 13 Jbeta primers. Produced via immunoSEQ multiplex PCR; TCRdb's table is partial and in-frame only. The sample consists of around 110,000 clones, around three quarters of them appearing once. This clone was seen just once. The antigen is unknown. CDR3 length equals 18 residues. Trimming removed 7 bases from V and 3 bases from J; junction bases left unmatched: 17. Germline V gene lookup returns CDR1 SGHTS and CDR2 YDEGEE. Material: PBMCs. The TCR originated in a woman aged 45-60 years in good health and CMV-seropositive. This rearrangement joins TRBV5-8 to TRBJ2-1; 9 bases match TRBD2. The CDR3 region has the DNA TGTGCCAGCGGCCTCGACTTAACAAGCGGGGGGTACTACAATGAGCAGTTCTTC. Translating it yields CASGLDLTSGGYYNEQFF.